This T cell receptor (beta chain) was sequenced during a study of blood T cell repertoires in COVID-19. Study information: In each case, the material was cDNA or gDNA derived from T cells, B-cell-depleted T cells, or PBMCs.

The CDR3 totals 12 residues. In the original analysis: Reference gene primer amplification gave nucleated cell count estimates. Produced via immunoSEQ multiplex PCR; TCRdb's table is partial and in-frame only. From that table come the V and J calls and clone size; the DNA was used to work out D and trimming. This table has 100,000 to 150,000 clones, roughly 74% appearing once. Turning to this clone: At one boundary the junction diverges from the germline segment, which might be a read error.

The sequenced sample was peripheral blood. This TCR derives from a man older than 75 with COVID-19, enrolled during active disease. This sequence joins TRBV12-3 or TRBV12-4 and TRBJ2-2, with 10 bases fitting TRBD2. CDR3 nucleotide sequence: TGTGCCAGCAGTCCTCTAGCGGGAGATAGGATTTTT. Translated, it gives CASSPLAGDRIF.